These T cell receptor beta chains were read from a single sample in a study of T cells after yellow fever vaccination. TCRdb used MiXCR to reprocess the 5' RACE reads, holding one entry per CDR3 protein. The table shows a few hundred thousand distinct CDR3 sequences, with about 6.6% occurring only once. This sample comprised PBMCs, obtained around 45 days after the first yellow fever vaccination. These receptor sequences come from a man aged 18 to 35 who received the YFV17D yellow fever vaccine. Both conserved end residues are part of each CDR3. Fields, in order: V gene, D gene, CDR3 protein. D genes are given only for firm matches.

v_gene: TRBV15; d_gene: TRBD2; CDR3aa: CATSQRGGFGGYQETQYF
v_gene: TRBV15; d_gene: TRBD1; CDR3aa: CATKDRGATNEKLFF
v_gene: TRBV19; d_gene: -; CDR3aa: CASTPRGAGDYGYTF
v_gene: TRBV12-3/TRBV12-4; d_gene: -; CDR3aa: CASSFRETMNTEAFF
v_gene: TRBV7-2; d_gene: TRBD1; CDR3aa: CASSSRQGTANSPLHF
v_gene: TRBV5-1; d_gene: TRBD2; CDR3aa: CASSSSPGTSGGYTETQYF
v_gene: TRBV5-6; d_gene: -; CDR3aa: CASGEVLYNEQFF
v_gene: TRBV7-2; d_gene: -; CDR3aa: CASMGRADQETQYF
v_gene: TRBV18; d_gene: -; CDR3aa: CASSDLGTEAFF
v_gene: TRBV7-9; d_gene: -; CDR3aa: CATGSIFTDTQYF
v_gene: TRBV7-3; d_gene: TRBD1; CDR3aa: CASSWSGQGARGYTF
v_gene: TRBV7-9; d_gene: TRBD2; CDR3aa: CASSLNPSGGATDTQYF
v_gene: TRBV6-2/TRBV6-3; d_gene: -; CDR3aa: CASRWDLKRDTGELFF
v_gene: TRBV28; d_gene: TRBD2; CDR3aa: CASSFTGTSGDTQYF
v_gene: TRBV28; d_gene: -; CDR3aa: CASSPHGQYTGELFF
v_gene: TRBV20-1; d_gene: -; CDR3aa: CSARGRGASGELFF
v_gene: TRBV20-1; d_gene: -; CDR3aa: CSARQAYGYTF
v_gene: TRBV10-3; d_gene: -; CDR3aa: CAISEVGGSTEAFF
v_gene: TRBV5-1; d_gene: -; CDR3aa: CASRDGSYEQYF
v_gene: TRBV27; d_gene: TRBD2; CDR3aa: CASSWAGGPLYTQYF
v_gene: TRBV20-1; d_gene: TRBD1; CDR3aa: CSATPGQNNEQFF
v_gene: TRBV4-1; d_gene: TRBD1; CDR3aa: CASSQGWFLGTGANQPQHF
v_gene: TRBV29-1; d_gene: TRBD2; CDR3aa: CSVVWLAGAISGANVLTF
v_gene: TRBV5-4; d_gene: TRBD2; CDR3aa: CASSLSGAAGELFF
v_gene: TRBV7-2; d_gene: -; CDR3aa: CASSSWTDQETQYF
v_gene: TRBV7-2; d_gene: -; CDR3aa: CASSSAIGPAHYEQYF
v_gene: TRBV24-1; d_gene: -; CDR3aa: CATSVDDSLGEQFF
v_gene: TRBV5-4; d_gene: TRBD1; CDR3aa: CASSLQGANEKLFF
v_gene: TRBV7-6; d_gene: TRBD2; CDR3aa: CASSLLAGGFENEQFF
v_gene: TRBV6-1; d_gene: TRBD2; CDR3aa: CASSKGLAGGSTDTQYF
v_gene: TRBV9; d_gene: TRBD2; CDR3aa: CASGGDLGVQYF
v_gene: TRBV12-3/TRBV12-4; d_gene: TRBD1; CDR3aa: CASSYPRQGPNTGELFF
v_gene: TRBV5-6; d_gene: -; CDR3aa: CASSFDRRGTDTQYF
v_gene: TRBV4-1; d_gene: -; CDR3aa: CASSHLTRNIDTQYF
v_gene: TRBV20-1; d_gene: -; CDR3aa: CSASEHTGELFF
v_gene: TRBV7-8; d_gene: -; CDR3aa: CASSEQGPETQYF
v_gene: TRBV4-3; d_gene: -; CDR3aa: CASSQLRDWWNTGELFF
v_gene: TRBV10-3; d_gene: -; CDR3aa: CAITTTGELFF
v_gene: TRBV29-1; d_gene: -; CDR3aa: CSVESGAGQETQYF
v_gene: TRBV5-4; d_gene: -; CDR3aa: CASSPPGNYEQYF
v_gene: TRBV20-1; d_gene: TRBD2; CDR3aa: CSAIAGGPIVNEQFF
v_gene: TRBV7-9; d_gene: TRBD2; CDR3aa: CASSSFSMSGGAWNEQFF
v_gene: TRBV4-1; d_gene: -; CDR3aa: CASSLLLGSEEAFF
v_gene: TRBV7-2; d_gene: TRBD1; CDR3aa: CASRRTTGLETQYF
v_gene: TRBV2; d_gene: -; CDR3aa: CAKGARLPYNEQFF
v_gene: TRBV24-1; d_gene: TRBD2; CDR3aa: CATSEVAGSGDTQYF
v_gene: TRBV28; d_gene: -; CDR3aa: CASTEINSPLHF
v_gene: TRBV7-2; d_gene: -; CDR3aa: CASSPGAVQPYNEQFF
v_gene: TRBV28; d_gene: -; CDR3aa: CASRGNTGELFF
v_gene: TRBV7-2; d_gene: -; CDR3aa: CASSLKSHQPQHF